Listed below are T cell receptor beta chains from one sample, sequenced in a study of control samples from healthy donors and cancer patients. Libraries were prepared by immunoSEQ multiplex PCR; TCRdb keeps only in-frame clonotypes and omits some of them. The top ten hold approximately 40% of the sample, which has roughly 49,000 clones, about 88% seen once. The sample comprised PBMCs. These TCRs come from a man aged 50 to 60 with head and neck cancer. Both conserved end residues are part of each CDR3. Fields, in order: J gene, V gene, D gene, clone size, CDR3 protein, CDR3 DNA. D genes are given only for firm matches. The size of a clone is reported for some rows only, either as once, few or many, or as a class for expanded clones.

TRBJ1-2 TRBV28 - once CATQGPVNYGYTF TGTGCCACCCAGGGCCCGGTTAACTATGGCTACACCTTC
TRBJ2-5 TRBV24-1 - once CATSVRDSQETQYF TGTGCCACCAGTGTTCGTGACAGCCAAGAGACCCAGTACTTC
TRBJ2-5 TRBV7-3 TRBD2 - CASSYGTSGQETQYF TGTGCCAGCAGCTACGGGACTAGCGGACAAGAGACCCAGTACTTC
TRBJ1-5 TRBV10-1 TRBD1 - CASSGTGDSNQPQHF TGCGCCAGCAGCGGGACAGGGGATAGCAATCAGCCCCAGCATTTT
TRBJ1-2 TRBV28 - - CASSHPTMGPFYGYTF TGTGCCAGCAGTCACCCTACGATGGGACCATTCTATGGCTACACCTTC
TRBJ2-1 TRBV30 - - CAWSVQGISSYNEQFF TGTGCCTGGAGTGTTCAGGGAATAAGCTCCTACAATGAGCAGTTCTTC
TRBJ1-3 TRBV5-1 - - CASSFQGGNTIYF TGCGCCAGCAGCTTCCAGGGTGGAAACACCATATATTTT
TRBJ2-7 TRBV4-1 - - CASSQIAEEQYF TGCGCCAGCAGCCAAATAGCGGAGGAGCAGTACTTC
TRBJ2-1 TRBV6-6 - - CASSYSERVGEQFF TGTGCCAGCAGTTACTCGGAGAGGGTTGGTGAGCAGTTCTTC
TRBJ2-7 TRBV6-6 - - CASRSLGYEQYF TGTGCCAGCAGGTCACTAGGGTACGAGCAGTACTTC
TRBJ2-7 TRBV5-4 - - CASSLYGPYEQYF TGTGCCAGCAGCTTATACGGACCCTACGAGCAGTACTTC
TRBJ1-1 TRBV4-1 - few CASSQFAVNTEAFF TGCGCCAGCAGCCAATTCGCCGTGAACACTGAAGCTTTCTTT
TRBJ2-1 TRBV5-1 - - CASSLRFERNNEQFF TGCGCCAGCAGCCTCCGATTCGAGAGGAACAATGAGCAGTTCTTC
TRBJ2-3 TRBV5-1 TRBD2 - CASSAGTSGNTDTQYF TGCGCCAGCAGCGCCGGGACTAGCGGGAACACCGATACGCAGTATTTT
TRBJ2-5 TRBV5-8 - - CASSAAWGASETQYF TGTGCCAGCAGCGCGGCCTGGGGGGCCAGTGAGACCCAGTACTTC
TRBJ2-3 TRBV27 - - CASSFRRGTDTQYF TGTGCCAGCAGTTTCCGGAGGGGTACAGATACGCAGTATTTT
TRBJ2-1 TRBV7-2 - - CASSSGTLLNEQFF TGTGCCAGCAGCTCCGGGACGCTGCTCAATGAGCAGTTCTTC
TRBJ1-1 TRBV14 TRBD1 - CASSQDRRNTEAFF TGTGCCAGCAGCCAGGACAGGAGGAACACTGAAGCTTTCTTT
TRBJ2-3 TRBV6-2/TRBV6-3 TRBD2 - CASSFSGGDTQYF TGTGCCAGCAGCTTTAGCGGGGGGGATACGCAGTATTTT
TRBJ1-5 TRBV24-1 - - CATSDSRQPNQPQHF TGTGCCACCAGTGATTCCCGACAGCCCAATCAGCCCCAGCATTTT
TRBJ1-1 TRBV20-1 - - CSASSVSMNTEAFF TGCAGTGCTAGTAGCGTCAGTATGAACACTGAAGCTTTCTTT
TRBJ1-2 TRBV9 TRBD1 once CASSVEAGGNYGYTF TGTGCCAGCAGCGTAGAGGCAGGGGGGAACTATGGCTACACCTTC
TRBJ1-5 TRBV10-3 - - CAISEAAPSNQPQHF TGTGCCATCAGTGAAGCGGCTCCTAGCAATCAGCCCCAGCATTTT
TRBJ2-1 TRBV5-5 TRBD1 - CASSSLSTQGAGGSHEQFF TGTGCCAGCAGCTCCCTGAGCACGCAGGGGGCAGGGGGGAGCCATGAGCAGTTCTTC
TRBJ1-5 TRBV4-1 - - CASSPARGNQPQHF TGCGCCAGCAGCCCAGCCCGGGGCAATCAGCCCCAGCATTTT
TRBJ2-1 TRBV5-1 TRBD1 - CASSLGGDSYNEQFF TGCGCCAGCAGCTTGGGTGGGGACAGTTACAATGAGCAGTTCTTC
TRBJ2-3 TRBV6-6 TRBD2 - CASSLGTSGGATDTQYF TGTGCCAGCAGTCTCGGGACTAGCGGGGGGGCAACAGATACGCAGTATTTT
TRBJ2-5 TRBV11-2 TRBD2 once CASSFGGALTFQETQYF TGTGCCAGCAGCTTCGGGGGGGCCTTAACCTTTCAAGAGACCCAGTACTTC
TRBJ2-5 TRBV7-3 - - CASSLGGGVVETQYF TGTGCCAGCAGCCTAGGGGGCGGGGTCGTAGAGACCCAGTACTTC
TRBJ2-3 TRBV21-1 - - CASCDLLPPQYF TGTGCCAGCTGCGACCTACTCCCTCCGCAGTATTTT
TRBJ2-1 TRBV6-5 - - CASTYYNEQFF TGTGCCAGCACCTATTACAATGAGCAGTTCTTC
TRBJ1-2 TRBV19 - - CASSISLNYGYTF TGTGCCAGTAGTATTAGCTTGAACTATGGCTACACCTTC
TRBJ2-1 TRBV29-1 - - CSVEDDARGSYNEQFF TGCAGCGTTGAAGATGATGCGCGGGGCTCCTACAATGAGCAGTTCTTC
TRBJ2-7 TRBV9 - - CASSVASGPLYEQYF TGTGCCAGCAGCGTAGCCTCGGGACCGCTCTACGAGCAGTACTTC
TRBJ2-7 TRBV18 - once CASSSDINEQYF TGTGCCAGCTCGTCGGACATCAACGAGCAGTACTTC
TRBJ2-1 TRBV5-4 - - CASKGGADNEQFF TGTGCCAGCAAAGGGGGGGCGGACAATGAGCAGTTCTTC
TRBJ1-1 TRBV5-8 TRBD1 - CASSPDRPWTPNTEAFF TGTGCCAGCAGCCCGGACAGGCCCTGGACCCCGAACACTGAAGCTTTCTTT
TRBJ2-4 TRBV2 - few CASTLIAKNIQYF TGTGCCAGCACCCTTATAGCCAAAAACATTCAGTACTTC
TRBJ1-4 TRBV5-8 TRBD1 - CASSWGQGAGEKLFF TGTGCCAGCAGCTGGGGACAGGGGGCCGGTGAAAAACTGTTTTTT
TRBJ1-4 TRBV5-1 - - CASSLEVGREKLFF TGCGCCAGCAGCTTGGAAGTCGGCCGGGAAAAACTGTTTTTT
TRBJ2-5 TRBV3-1/TRBV3-2 TRBD2 - CASSPWTSGGETQYF TGTGCCAGCAGCCCATGGACTAGCGGGGGGGAGACCCAGTACTTC
TRBJ2-3 TRBV28 - - CASSLGGDGDTQYF TGTGCCAGCAGTTTGGGGGGTGACGGAGATACGCAGTATTTT
TRBJ1-1 TRBV11-2 TRBD1 - CASSPVRGRTEAFF TGTGCCAGCAGCCCAGTAAGGGGGCGGACTGAAGCTTTCTTT
TRBJ2-1 TRBV12-5 TRBD2 - CASGQLAFSYNEQFF TGTGCTAGTGGACAACTAGCGTTCTCCTACAATGAGCAGTTCTTC
TRBJ2-2 TRBV5-1 - - CASSFSTRTNTGELFF TGCGCCAGCAGCTTTTCTACCCGAACCAACACCGGGGAGCTGTTTTTT
TRBJ1-2 TRBV7-8 - - CASSLREFWGSYGYTF TGTGCCAGCAGCTTGAGGGAATTTTGGGGAAGCTATGGCTACACCTTC
TRBJ2-3 TRBV11-2 TRBD2 - CASRLAGGTDTQYF TGTGCCAGCAGACTAGCGGGAGGTACAGATACGCAGTATTTT
TRBJ1-2 TRBV12-3/TRBV12-4 - - CASSSPRSYGYTF TGTGCCAGCTCCTCTCCCCGATCCTATGGCTACACCTTC
TRBJ1-1 TRBV30 - once CAWRSWGDTEAFF TGTGCCTGGAGAAGCTGGGGAGACACTGAAGCTTTCTTT
TRBJ2-5 TRBV5-5 TRBD1 - CASSREGAGTQYF TGTGCCAGCAGCCGAGAGGGGGCCGGGACCCAGTACTTC
TRBJ2-2 TRBV4-3 - - CASSRSLTGNTGELFF TGCGCCAGCAGCCGAAGTTTGACAGGGAACACCGGGGAGCTGTTTTTT
TRBJ2-6 TRBV28 - - CASSYAGSYYSGANVLTF TGTGCCAGCAGTTACGCCGGGTCCTACTACTCTGGGGCCAACGTCCTGACTTTC
TRBJ1-4 TRBV7-8 - - CASSLGSANEKLFF TGTGCCAGCAGCTTAGGGTCGGCGAATGAAAAACTGTTTTTT
TRBJ2-3 TRBV2 - - CASTDRHTDTQYF TGTGCCAGCACTGACAGGCACACAGATACGCAGTATTTT